Sequencing of this TCR beta chain was carried out in a study of cytomegalovirus exposure and HLA in healthy donors. Some clones are missing from TCRdb's copy, which holds only in-frame ones; the method was immunoSEQ multiplex PCR. The repertoire holds 150,000 to 200,000 clones, with roughly 83% as singletons. As regards this clone: Its antigen is currently unknown.

With 6 bases removed from V and 4 bases from J, the gap between germline ends came to 13 bases. Germline V gene sequence: CDR1 MDHEN, CDR2 SYDVKM. The CDR3 covers 15 residues. Regarding the study as a whole: A few of the chains that were CMV-associated were confirmed in vitro to be specific for CMV antigens. Reports indicated that the classifier achieved high specificity and sensitivity in diagnosing cytomegalovirus status. For most TCR sequences rarity was the rule, although some public TCRs occurred in many donors.

The specimen was PBMCs. The genes are TRBV28 and TRBJ1-6; no definite D call. The origin of this receptor is a man under 40 in good health and CMV-seropositive. CDR3 loop: CASSQSRLYNSPLHF. CDR3 coding DNA: TGTGCCAGCAGCCAGAGCAGGTTATATAATTCACCCCTCCACTTT.